What follows are 16 T cell receptor beta chains derived from one specimen sequenced in a study of T cells after yellow fever vaccination. Using its own MiXCR run on the 5' RACE reads, TCRdb lists one record per CDR3 protein. The sample lists roughly 500,000 distinct CDR3 sequences, about 19% occurring once. The specimen comprised PBMCs, sampled 15 days after the yellow fever booster vaccination. The receptors originated from a man aged 25 to 40 who received the YFV17D yellow fever vaccine.

V usage is TRBV28 and J usage is TRBJ2-5, with 7 bases identical to TRBD1. CDR1 is MDHEN and CDR2 is SYDVKM in the germline V gene. Germline trimming cut 5 bases from V and 4 bases from J; bases unmatched to any gene: 4. CDR3 size: 13 residues. For the CDR3, the DNA is TGTGCCAGCAGTGTCCAGGGGGTAGAGACCCAGTACTTC. This encodes CASSVQGVETQYF.

The chain combines TRBV7-6 with TRBJ1-1, with 9 bases lining up with TRBD1. Trimming cost V 5 bases and J 5 bases; bases outside gene matches: 6. The CDR3 loop spans 14 amino acids. The germline gives CDR1 SGHVS, CDR2 FNYEAQ. The CDR3 DNA is TGTGCCAGCAGCGTCGGACAGGGGAAAACTGAAGCTTTCTTT. This codes for CASSVGQGKTEAFF.

This clonotype turned up a few times. CDR3 protein: CASSFYSGTDTQYF. CDR3 nucleotide sequence: TGCGCCAGCAGCTTCTATAGCGGCACAGATACGCAGTATTTT. The chain is built from TRBV5-1 and TRBJ2-3, with D perhaps matching TRBD2 (5 bases). Germline assignment: CDR1 SGHRS and CDR2 YFSETQ. This CDR3 is built from 14 residues. The V end was cut by 2 bases, the J end by 1 base, with 8 bases between.

This clonotype has ten or more counts. One end of the junction varies from germline; a read error may be responsible. The rearrangement joins TRBV7-9 to TRBJ2-7; the D call may be TRBD1 or TRBD2 (6 bases each). The CDR3 covers 15 residues. Germline V lookup: CDR1 SEHNR, CDR2 FQNEAQ (reference sequence). CDR3 sequence (DNA): TGTGCCAGCAGCTTAAGGGGGGATGTGTCCTCCGAGCAGTACTTC. Translation: CASSLRGDVSSEQYF.

This clonotype turned up a few times. The chain carries TRBV14 and TRBJ2-7, with a possible D match to TRBD1 (5 bases). The CDR3 is made up of 14 amino acids. Trimming shortened V by 4 bases and J by 2 bases, and 12 bases separated the two germline ends. CDR1 SGHDN and CDR2 FVKESK come from the germline V gene. The CDR3 DNA reads as TGTGCCAGCAGCCCCGACAGCCCTCCCTACGAGCAGTACTTC. This codes for CASSPDSPPYEQYF.

The rearrangement joins TRBV18 to TRBJ1-1; 8 bases agree with TRBD1. V shed 5 bases and J 3 bases; nucleotides not matched to a gene: 14. This CDR3 comprises 17 residues. Germline values: CDR1 KGHSH, CDR2 LQKENI. CDR3 nucleotide sequence: TGTGCCAGCTCATCGCAGGGGGCCGGAGGATTTCACACTGAAGCTTTCTTT. Encoded protein: CASSSQGAGGFHTEAFF.

V and J are TRBV5-1 and TRBJ1-4, with D uncertain. From germline, CDR1 is SGHRS and CDR2 YFSETQ. V was clipped by 4 bases and J by 5 bases, with 15 bases between them. The CDR3 totals 15 residues. The CDR3 DNA reads TGCGCCAGCAGCCCCCGGACCGGCGTAAATGAAAAACTGTTTTTT. It specifies CASSPRTGVNEKLFF.

This clonotype was seen many times. The chain has TRBV5-1 and TRBJ2-1; D ambiguous. Trimming took 2 bases from V and 6 from J, leaving 3 bases between them. The CDR3 contains 11 residues. Germline CDR1 and CDR2: SGHRS and YFSETQ. CDR3 amino acids: CASSLSNEQFF. In DNA form, the CDR3 reads TGCGCCAGCAGCTTAAGCAATGAGCAGTTCTTC.

Ten or more counts support this clonotype. This rearrangement joins TRBV7-3 to TRBJ2-5; D gene ambiguous. CDR1 and CDR2 from the germline V gene are SGHTA and FQGTGA. Trimming removed 5 bases at V and 2 bases at J, with 15 bases between. The CDR3 spans 15 residues. The CDR3 sequence: CASSEVMGSQETQYF. CDR3 DNA sequence: TGTGCCAGCAGCGAGGTGATGGGGTCTCAAGAGACCCAGTACTTC.

This clonotype has a handful of counts. CDR3 coding DNA: TGTGCCAGCAACCGTGATGGGCGTCGTGAGACCCAGTACTTC. It specifies CASNRDGRRETQYF. The rearrangement joins TRBV5-4 to TRBJ2-5, with D unclear. The length of the CDR3 is 14 residues. CDR1 SGHNT and CDR2 YYREEE come from the germline V gene (reference sequence). V lost 6 bases to trimming and J lost 5 bases, with 17 bases between them.

V usage is TRBV7-3 and J usage is TRBJ2-7, with TRBD2 identical over 9 bases. Trimming cost V 3 bases and J 3 bases; bases outside gene matches: 3. Germline CDR1 reads SGHTA; CDR2 reads FQGTGA. This CDR3 is 14 amino acids long. The CDR3 bases are TGTGCCAGCAGCTTGTCTAGCGGGAACTACGAGCAGTACTTC. Its translation: CASSLSSGNYEQYF.

This clonotype was picked up a small number of times. The genes are TRBV12-3 or TRBV12-4 and TRBJ2-3; TRBD2 matches 7 bases. Losses at the gene ends were 3 bases for V and 3 bases for J; bases not matched to a gene: 6. The CDR3 spans 15 residues. CDR3 nucleotides: TGTGCCAGCAGTTTTAGAGGGAGGGCGACAGATACGCAGTATTTT. The encoded protein is CASSFRGRATDTQYF.

This clonotype was seen a handful of times. V is TRBV7-9 and J is TRBJ2-7; D is undetermined. V dropped 8 bases and J dropped 3 bases, with 11 bases sitting between them. The CDR3 is 12 residues long. In germline, CDR1 is SEHNR, CDR2 FQNEAQ (reference sequence). The CDR3 nucleotides read TGTGCCAGCGGGATGGGAATCTACGAGCAGTACTTC. This translates into CASGMGIYEQYF.

The genes are TRBV20-1 and TRBJ2-3; D possibly corresponds to TRBD2 (5 bases). Deletions cut 6 bases from V and 1 base from J, with 11 bases between. This CDR3 comprises 13 residues. Germline V gives CDR1 DFQATT, CDR2 SNEGSKA (reference sequence). The CDR3 sequence: CSANLAGTDTQYF. DNA for the CDR3: TGCAGTGCAAATCTAGCAGGCACAGATACGCAGTATTTT.

The chain links TRBV7-9 to TRBJ2-7; TRBD2 matches 9 bases. This CDR3 region has 17 residues. V lost 4 bases, J lost 3 bases, and 13 bases stayed unmatched. From germline, CDR1 is SEHNR and CDR2 FQNEAQ (reference sequence). The CDR3 DNA reads as TGTGCCAGCAGCTCCTGGGGCGGTAGCGGGGGAATCTACGAGCAGTACTTC. Encoded protein: CASSSWGGSGGIYEQYF.

This rearrangement joins TRBV7-9 to TRBJ2-1; tentatively, D is TRBD1 or TRBD2 (5 bases each). Trimming took 5 bases from V and 8 from J, leaving 19 bases between them. The CDR3 consists of 15 residues. The germline CDR1 and CDR2 sequences are SEHNR and FQNEAQ (reference sequence). The CDR3 sequence is CASSQLEGSSYEQFF. CDR3 nucleotide sequence: TGTGCCAGCAGCCAGTTAGAGGGGAGTAGCTATGAGCAGTTCTTC.